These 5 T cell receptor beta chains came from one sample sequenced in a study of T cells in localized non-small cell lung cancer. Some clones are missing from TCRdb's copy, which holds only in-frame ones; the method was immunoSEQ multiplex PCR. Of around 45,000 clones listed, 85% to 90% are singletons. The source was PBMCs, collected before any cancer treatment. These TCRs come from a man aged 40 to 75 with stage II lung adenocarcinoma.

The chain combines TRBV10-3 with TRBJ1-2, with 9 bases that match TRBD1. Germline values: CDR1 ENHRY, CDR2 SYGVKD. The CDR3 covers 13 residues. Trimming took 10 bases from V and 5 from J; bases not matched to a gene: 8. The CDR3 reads CATGTGKGYGYTF. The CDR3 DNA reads TGTGCCACGGGGACAGGGAAAGGTTATGGCTACACCTTC.

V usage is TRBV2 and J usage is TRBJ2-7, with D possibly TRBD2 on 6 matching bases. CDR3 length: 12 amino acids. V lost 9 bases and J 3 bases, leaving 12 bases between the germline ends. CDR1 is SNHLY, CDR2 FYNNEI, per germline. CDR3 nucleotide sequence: TGTGCCAGTTCTGCCGGGGGCTACGAGCAGTACTTC. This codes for CASSAGGYEQYF.

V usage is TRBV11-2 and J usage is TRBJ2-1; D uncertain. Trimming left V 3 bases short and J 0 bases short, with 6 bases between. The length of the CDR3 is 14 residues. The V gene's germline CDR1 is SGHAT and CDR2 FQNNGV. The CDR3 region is CASSFTDSYNEQFF. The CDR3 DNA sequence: TGTGCCAGCAGCTTCACCGACTCCTACAATGAGCAGTTCTTC.

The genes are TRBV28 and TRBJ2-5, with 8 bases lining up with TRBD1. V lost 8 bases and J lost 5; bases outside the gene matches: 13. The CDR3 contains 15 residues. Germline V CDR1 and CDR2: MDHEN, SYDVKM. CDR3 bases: TGTGCCAGCTCCGAGGCAGGGGGCTTCCGGGAGACCCAGTACTTC. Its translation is CASSEAGGFRETQYF.

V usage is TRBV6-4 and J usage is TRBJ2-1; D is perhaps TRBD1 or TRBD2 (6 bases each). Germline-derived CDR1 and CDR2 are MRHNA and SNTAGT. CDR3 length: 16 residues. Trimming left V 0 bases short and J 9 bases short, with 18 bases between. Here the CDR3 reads CASSDSSFRGHSEQFF. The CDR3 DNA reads TGTGCCAGCAGTGACTCTTCCTTTCGGGGGCATAGTGAGCAGTTCTTC.